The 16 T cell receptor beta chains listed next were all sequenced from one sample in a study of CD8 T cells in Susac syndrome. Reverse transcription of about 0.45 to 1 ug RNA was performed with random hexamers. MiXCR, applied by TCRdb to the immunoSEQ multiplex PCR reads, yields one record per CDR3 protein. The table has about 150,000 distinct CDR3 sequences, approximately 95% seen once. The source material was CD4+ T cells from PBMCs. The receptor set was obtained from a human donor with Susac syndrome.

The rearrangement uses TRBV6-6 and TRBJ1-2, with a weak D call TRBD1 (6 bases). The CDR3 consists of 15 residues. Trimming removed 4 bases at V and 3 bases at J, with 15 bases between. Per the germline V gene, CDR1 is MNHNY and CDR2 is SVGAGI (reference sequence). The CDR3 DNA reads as TGTGCCAGCAGTTCGGCCAGGGGAGGTGACTATGGCTACACCTTC. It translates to CASSSARGGDYGYTF.

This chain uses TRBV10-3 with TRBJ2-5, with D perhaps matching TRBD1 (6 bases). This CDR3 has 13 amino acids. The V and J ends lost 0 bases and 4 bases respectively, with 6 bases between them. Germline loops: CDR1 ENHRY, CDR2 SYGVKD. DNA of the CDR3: TGTGCCATCAGTGAGTCAGGGGGAGAGACCCAGTACTTC. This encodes CAISESGGETQYF.

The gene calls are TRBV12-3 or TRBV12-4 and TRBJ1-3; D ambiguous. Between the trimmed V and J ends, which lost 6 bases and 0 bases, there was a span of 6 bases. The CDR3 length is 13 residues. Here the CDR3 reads CASSWTSGNTIYF. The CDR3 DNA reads TGTGCCAGCAGCTGGACCTCTGGAAACACCATATATTTT.

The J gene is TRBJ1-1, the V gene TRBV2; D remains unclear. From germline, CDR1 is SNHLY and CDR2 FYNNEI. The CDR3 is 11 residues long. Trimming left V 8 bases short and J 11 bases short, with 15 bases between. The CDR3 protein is CASAGRGPAFF. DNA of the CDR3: TGTGCCAGCGCCGGGCGGGGTCCGGCTTTCTTT.

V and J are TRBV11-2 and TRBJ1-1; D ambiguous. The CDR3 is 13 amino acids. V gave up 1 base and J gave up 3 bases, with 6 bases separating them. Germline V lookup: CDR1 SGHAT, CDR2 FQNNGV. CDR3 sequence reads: CASSLVRDTEAFF. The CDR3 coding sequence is TGTGCCAGCAGCTTAGTTAGGGACACTGAAGCTTTCTTT.

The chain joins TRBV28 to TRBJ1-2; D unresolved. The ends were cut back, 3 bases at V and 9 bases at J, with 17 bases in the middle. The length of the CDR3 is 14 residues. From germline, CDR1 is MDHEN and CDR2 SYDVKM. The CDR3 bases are TGTGCCAGCAGTTTGTGGCAGAACGGGGAACGCTACACCTTC. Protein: CASSLWQNGERYTF.

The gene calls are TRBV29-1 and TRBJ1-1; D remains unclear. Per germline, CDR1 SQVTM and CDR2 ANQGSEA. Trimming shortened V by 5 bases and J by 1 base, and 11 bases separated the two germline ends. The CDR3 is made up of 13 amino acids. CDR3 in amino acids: CSVNWVENTEAFF. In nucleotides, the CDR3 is TGCAGCGTTAACTGGGTTGAGAACACTGAAGCTTTCTTT. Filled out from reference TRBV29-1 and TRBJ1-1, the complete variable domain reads SAVISQKPSRDICQRGTSLTIQCQVDSQVTMMFWYRQQPGQSLTLIATANQGSEATYESGFVIDKFPISRPNLTFSTLTVSNMSPEDSSIYLCSVNWVENTEAFFGQGTRLTVV.

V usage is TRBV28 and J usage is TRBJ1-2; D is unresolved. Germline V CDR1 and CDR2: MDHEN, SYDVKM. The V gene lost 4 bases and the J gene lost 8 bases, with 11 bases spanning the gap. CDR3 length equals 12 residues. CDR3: CASSSGLGGYTF. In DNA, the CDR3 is TGTGCCAGCAGTTCTGGCCTAGGGGGCTACACCTTC.

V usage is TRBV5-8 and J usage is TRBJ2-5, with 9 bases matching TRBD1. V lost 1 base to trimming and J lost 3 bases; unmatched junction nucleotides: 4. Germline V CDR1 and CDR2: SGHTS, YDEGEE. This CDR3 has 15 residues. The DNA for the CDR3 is TGTGCCAGCAGCTTGCGCACAGGGGGCGAAGAGACCCAGTACTTC. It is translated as CASSLRTGGEETQYF.

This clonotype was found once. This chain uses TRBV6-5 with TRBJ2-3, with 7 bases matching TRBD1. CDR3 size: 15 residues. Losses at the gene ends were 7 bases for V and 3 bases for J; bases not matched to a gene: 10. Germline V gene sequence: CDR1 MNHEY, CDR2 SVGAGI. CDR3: CASTQTGTSTDTQYF. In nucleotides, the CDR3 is TGTGCCAGCACCCAGACAGGGACGAGTACAGATACGCAGTATTTT.

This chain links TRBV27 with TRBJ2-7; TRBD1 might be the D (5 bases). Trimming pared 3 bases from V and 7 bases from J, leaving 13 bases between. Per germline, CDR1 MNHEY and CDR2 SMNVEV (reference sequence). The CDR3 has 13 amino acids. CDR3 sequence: CASSFSGRQEQYF. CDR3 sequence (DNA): TGTGCCAGCAGTTTTTCAGGGCGGCAAGAGCAGTACTTC.

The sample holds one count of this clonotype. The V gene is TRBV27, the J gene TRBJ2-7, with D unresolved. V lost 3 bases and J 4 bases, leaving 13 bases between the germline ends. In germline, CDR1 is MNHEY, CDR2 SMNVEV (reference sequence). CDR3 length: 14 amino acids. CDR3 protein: CASSLRQDLYEQYF. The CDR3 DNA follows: TGTGCCAGCAGTTTGAGGCAGGACCTTTACGAGCAGTACTTC.

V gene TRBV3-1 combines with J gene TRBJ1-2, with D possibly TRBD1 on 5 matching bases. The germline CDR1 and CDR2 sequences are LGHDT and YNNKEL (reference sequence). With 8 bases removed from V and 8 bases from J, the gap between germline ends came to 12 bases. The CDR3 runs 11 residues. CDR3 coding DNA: TGTGCCAGCTCCAGGGTCGGAGGCTACACCTTC. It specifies CASSRVGGYTF.

The CDR3 is CASSLLRYRGGTTETQYF. The CDR3 bases are TGTGCCAGCAGCTTATTGCGATACAGGGGAGGGACTACAGAGACCCAGTACTTC. The chain carries TRBV7-8 and TRBJ2-5; D tentatively reads TRBD1 or TRBD2 (7 bases each). Per the germline V gene, CDR1 is SGHVS and CDR2 is FQNEAQ. The CDR3 runs to 18 residues. Trimming took 2 bases from V and 4 from J, leaving 23 bases between them.

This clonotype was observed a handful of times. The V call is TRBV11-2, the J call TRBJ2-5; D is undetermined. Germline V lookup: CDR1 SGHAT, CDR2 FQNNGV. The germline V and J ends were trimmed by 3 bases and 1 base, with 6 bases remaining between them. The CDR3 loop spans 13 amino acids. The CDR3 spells CASSLGRQETQYF. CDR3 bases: TGTGCCAGCAGCTTGGGCCGCCAAGAGACCCAGTACTTC. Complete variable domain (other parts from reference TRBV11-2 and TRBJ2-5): EAGVAQSPRYKIIEKRQSVAFWCNPISGHATLYWYQQILGQGPKLLIQFQNNGVVDDSQLPKDRFSAERLKGVDSTLKIQPAKLEDSAVYLCASSLGRQETQYFGPGTRLLVL.

The CDR3 spells CASSFSGGEEQYF. Written as DNA, the CDR3 is TGTGCCAGCAGCTTCTCGGGGGGAGAGGAGCAGTACTTC. The rearrangement uses TRBV27 and TRBJ2-7, with 7 positions matching TRBD2. The V gene's germline CDR1 is MNHEY and CDR2 SMNVEV (reference sequence). Trimming at V came to 6 bases and at J to 7 bases, leaving 9 bases not matched to a gene. This CDR3 spans 13 amino acids.